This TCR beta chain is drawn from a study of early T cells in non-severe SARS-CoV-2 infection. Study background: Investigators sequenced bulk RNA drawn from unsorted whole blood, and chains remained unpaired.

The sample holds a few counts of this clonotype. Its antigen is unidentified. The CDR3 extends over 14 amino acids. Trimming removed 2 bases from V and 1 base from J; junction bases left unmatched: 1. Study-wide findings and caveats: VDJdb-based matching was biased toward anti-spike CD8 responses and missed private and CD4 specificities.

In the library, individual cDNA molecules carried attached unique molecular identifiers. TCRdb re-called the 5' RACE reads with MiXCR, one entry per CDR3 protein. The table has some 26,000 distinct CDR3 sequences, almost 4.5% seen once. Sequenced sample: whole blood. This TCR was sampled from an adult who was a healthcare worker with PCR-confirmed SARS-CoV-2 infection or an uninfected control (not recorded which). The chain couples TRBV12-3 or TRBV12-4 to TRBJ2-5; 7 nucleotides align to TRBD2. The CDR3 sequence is CASSLLAAQETQYF. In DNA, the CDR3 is TGTGCCAGCAGTTTACTAGCGGCCCAAGAGACCCAGTACTTC.